The 13 T cell receptor beta chains below were found in one sample sequenced in a study of CD8+CD57+ T cells in acquired aplastic anemia. Genomic DNA served as template for TCR beta VDJ and CDR3 profiling. TCRdb re-derived calls from the reads in MiXCR, one entry per CDR3 protein. The sample has around 140,000 distinct CDR3 sequences; less than 45% are singletons. Sequencing was done on a sample of sorted CD4+, CD8+, or CD8+CD57+ T cells (not recorded which) from PBMCs. These receptors all come from a human donor in good health, serving as a control.

The chain recombines TRBV5-4 with TRBJ2-2, with TRBD2 identical over 11 bases. Germline CDR1 and CDR2: SGHNT and YYREEE (reference sequence). With V trimmed by 0 bases and J by 3 bases, 4 bases remained unmatched. The CDR3 loop spans 17 amino acids. DNA of the CDR3: TGTGCCAGCAGCTTGGGAGGGACTAGCGGATACACCGGGGAGCTGTTTTTT. Translated: CASSLGGTSGYTGELFF.

The sample holds many counts of this clonotype. This chain links TRBV7-9 with TRBJ1-2; D uncertain. Trimming cost V 1 base and J 3 bases, with 3 bases left between them. The germline gives CDR1 SEHNR, CDR2 FQNEAQ (reference sequence). The CDR3 covers 12 residues. CDR3 DNA sequence: TGTGCCAGCAGCTTAGGGGACTATGGCTACACCTTC. Protein sequence: CASSLGDYGYTF. Together with reference TRBV7-9 and TRBJ1-2, the CDR3 gives the full variable domain: DTGVSQNPRHKITKRGQNVTFRCDPISEHNRLYWYRQTLGQGPEFLTYFQNEAQLEKSRLLSDRFSAERPKGSFSTLEIQRTEQGDSAMYLCASSLGDYGYTFGSGTRLTVV.

This clonotype has a handful of counts. This rearrangement joins TRBV7-2 to TRBJ2-1; possible D gene TRBD2, 5 bases. This CDR3 contains 13 residues. The germline CDR1 and CDR2 sequences are SGHTA and FQGNSA. Trimming took 3 bases from V and 8 from J, leaving 11 bases between them. Here the CDR3 DNA reads TGTGCCAGCAGCTTCCAGCGGCCCCATGAGCAGTTCTTC. It encodes CASSFQRPHEQFF.

Notes on this clonotype: With a much larger clone just one base away, this may be a read error. V is TRBV4-2 and J is TRBJ2-7; 12 positions agree with TRBD2. This CDR3 comprises 15 residues. Germline values: CDR1 LGHNA, CDR2 YNFKEQ. The chain's CDR3 is CASSTRLAGEYEQHF. As DNA, the CDR3 is TGTGCCAGCAGCACCAGACTAGCGGGGGAATACGAGCAGCACTTC.

The chain recombines TRBV29-1 with TRBJ1-5; 8 nucleotides align to TRBD1. CDR1 and CDR2 from the germline V gene are SQVTM and ANQGSEA. Trimming cost V 4 bases and J 3 bases; bases outside gene matches: 2. The length of the CDR3 is 13 residues. CDR3 sequence reads: CSVGQGINQPQHF. As DNA, the CDR3 is TGCAGCGTTGGACAGGGGATCAATCAGCCCCAGCATTTT.

In this sample, this clonotype turned up many times. V gene TRBV7-2 combines with J gene TRBJ1-1; 7 nucleotides match TRBD1. Germline V lookup: CDR1 SGHTA, CDR2 FQGNSA. This CDR3 is built from 14 residues. With V trimmed by 5 bases and J by 1 base, 4 bases remained unmatched. CDR3 loop: CASSKHRGNTEAFF. DNA for the CDR3: TGTGCCAGCAGCAAACACAGGGGGAACACTGAAGCTTTCTTT.

The chain combines TRBV20-1 with TRBJ2-3; 12 nucleotides agree with TRBD2. The CDR3 covers 16 residues. V gave up 6 bases and J gave up 4 bases; unmatched junction bases: 11. CDR1 is DFQATT and CDR2 is SNEGSKA in the germline V gene (reference sequence). The CDR3 DNA reads as TGCAGTGCCCGTCCGACTAGCGGGAGAGGCTCAGATACGCAGTATTTT. Its protein product is CSARPTSGRGSDTQYF.

CDR3 coding DNA: TGCGCCAGCAGTGAGGCGGACCTTCTAGCGAAGCAGTTCTTC. Translating it yields CASSEADLLAKQFF. The V gene is TRBV10-2, the J gene TRBJ2-1; a weak D match, TRBD2 (6 bases). Germline V gene lookup returns CDR1 WSHSY and CDR2 SAAADI. This CDR3 spans 14 amino acids. V lost 2 bases to trimming and J lost 11 bases, with 16 bases between them.

In this sample, this clonotype turned up once. This sequence joins TRBV18 and TRBJ2-3; 8 nucleotides agree with TRBD2. The CDR3 totals 18 residues. V was pared by 3 bases and J by 0 bases, with 11 bases of the junction left unmatched. The germline V gene encodes CDR1 KGHSH and CDR2 LQKENI. The DNA of the CDR3 is TGTGCCAGCTCACCCCTAGCGGGCACGCTACTAAGCACAGATACGCAGTATTTT. Amino acids: CASSPLAGTLLSTDTQYF.

This clonotype was seen at least ten times. A junction end diverges from the germline sequence, so it may reflect a read error. CDR3 sequence: CASSLEGTDTQYF. Here the CDR3 DNA reads TGTGCCAGCAGCTTGGAAGGCACAGATACGCAGTATTTT. The V call is TRBV5-1, the J call TRBJ2-3, with D unresolved. Germline CDR1 is SGHRS and CDR2 is YFSETQ. CDR3 length: 13 amino acids.

V gene TRBV19 combines with J gene TRBJ2-7; the D gene is possibly TRBD1 (6 bases). Germline CDR1 reads LNHDA; CDR2 reads SQIVND (reference sequence). Trimming stripped 5 bases from V and 3 bases from J, with 11 bases between. The CDR3 consists of 13 residues. CDR3 sequence reads: CASSAAGDYEQYF. The CDR3 DNA reads TGTGCCAGTAGTGCCGCAGGGGACTACGAGCAGTACTTC.

The chain couples TRBV29-1 to TRBJ1-1, with D tentatively TRBD1 (5 bases). Trimming pared 6 bases from V and 4 bases from J, leaving 12 bases between. Germline-derived CDR1 and CDR2 are SQVTM and ANQGSEA. There are 12 residues in the CDR3. The CDR3 protein is CSVTREGTEAFF. For the CDR3, the DNA is TGCAGCGTAACCAGGGAGGGCACTGAAGCTTTCTTT.

The sample holds many counts of this clonotype. The V gene is TRBV29-1, the J gene TRBJ1-5; D is possibly TRBD1 (5 bases). CDR3 length: 12 amino acids. V lost 4 bases and J 7 bases, leaving 11 bases between the germline ends. Germline values: CDR1 SQVTM, CDR2 ANQGSEA. CDR3 nucleotide sequence: TGCAGCGTTGGGGGCAGCGGACAGCCCCAGCATTTT. Amino acid sequence: CSVGGSGQPQHF.